The clone carrying this T cell receptor (beta chain) was seen more than once but under ten times. Its antigen is still unknown. Both groups were predominantly of Caucasian heritage. No CVID subject was ill or on immunomodulatory drugs when sampled. Donors gave about 5 to 8.5 ml heparinized peripheral whole blood. Some clones are missing from TCRdb's copy, which holds only in-frame ones; the method was immunoSEQ multiplex PCR. The record shows about 34,000 clones for this sample, with no singletons present. The entry originates in a study of T cell clonality in common variable immunodeficiency. Study findings and constraints: In common variable immunodeficiency, TCR beta chains reportedly carried fewer deletions and N-nucleotide insertions. Links between repertoire features and CVID complications were heterogeneity-limited.

Sequenced material: peripheral blood mononuclear cells. This clonotype was obtained from a human donor with common variable immunodeficiency.

CDR3 in amino acids: CASSPTSRTGELFF. CDR3 DNA (partial): TGTGCCAGCAGCCCCACTAGCCGTACCGGGGAG. V usage is TRBV11-3 and J usage is TRBJ2-2; the D gene is possibly TRBD2 (6 bases). The read ends 3 residues before the CDR3 terminus; that terminus is restored from the germline J gene. Germline V gene lookup returns CDR1 SGHNT and CDR2 YENEEA. Trimming removed 5 bases at V and 5 bases at J, with 12 bases between. CDR3 length equals 14 residues. The whole variable domain, remainder taken from reference TRBV11-3 and TRBJ2-2, is EAGVVQSPRYKIIEKKQPVAFWCNPISGHNTLYWYLQNLGQGPELLIRYENEEAVDDSQLPKDRFSAERLKGVDSTLKIQPAELGDSAVYLCASSPTSRTGELFFGEGSRLTVL.